The source of this TCR beta chain is a study of T cells in Graves' hyperthyroidism and ophthalmopathy. Study-level results: The model made its ophthalmopathy prediction, and onset followed a median approximately 6 months later. Stable hyperthyroidism was separated from ophthalmopathy by a model based on 13 V-J features.

There were TCR beta CDR3 regions amplified from RNA transcripts. A first-round RT-PCR of the TCR CDR3 used the HTBI primer set. TCRdb used MiXCR to reprocess the multiplex PCR reads, holding one entry per CDR3 protein. Of hundreds of thousands of distinct CDR3 sequences listed, more than 30% are singletons. Germline CDR1 and CDR2: DFQATT and SNEGSKA (reference sequence). The CDR3 has 13 amino acids. Hyperthyroidism patients were newly diagnosed, had disease duration under 2 months, and were aged 18 to 65 years. Extraction of PBMCs used roughly 9.6 ml of fresh peripheral blood. Of note for this clonotype: Its antigen is undetermined.

The rearrangement joins TRBV20-1 to TRBJ2-2, with 8 bases identical to TRBD2. The clonotype was recovered from a man aged 18 to 29 with Graves' hyperthyroidism. Sequences were obtained from blood. CDR3 nucleotide sequence: TGCGCCTTACCAGCGGGGGACACCGGGGAGCTGTTTTTT. Translating gives CALPAGDTGELFF.